This T cell receptor beta chain was captured by sequencing in a study of response to subunit inactivated influenza vaccine. Study-level results: Every seasonal influenza vaccination brings in few new T cells, the authors suggested.

The germline gives CDR1 MDHEN, CDR2 SYDVKM. The CDR3 length is 15 residues. Trimming removed 7 bases from V and 2 bases from J, with 17 bases in between. A word on this clonotype: Its specificity is unknown.

TCRdb fed the RT-PCR reads into MiXCR, producing one record per CDR3 protein. Found here are roughly 710,000 distinct CDR3 sequences, 12% to 15% of them singletons; the top ten hold about 7.4%. V is TRBV28 and J is TRBJ2-5, with D maybe TRBD1 (6 bases). Source: PBMCs from blood, taken less than 15 days before vaccination. This TCR was sampled from a man aged 45-65 years who received an inactivated influenza vaccine. The CDR3 loop is CASTSLQGLQETQYF. As DNA, the CDR3 is TGTGCCAGCACCTCTCTACAGGGCTTACAAGAGACCCAGTACTTC.